Detailed here is one TCR beta chain. The data originate from a study of T cell changes during pregnancy in multiple sclerosis. This table comes from immunoSEQ multiplex PCR, and its TCRdb copy is limited to in-frame clones, with some not included. The repertoire holds more than 60,000 clones, with around nine tenths as singletons. V was pared by 2 bases and J by 3 bases, with 12 bases between. The CDR3 contains 15 residues. Per germline, CDR1 SGHDN and CDR2 FVKESK. This sample comprised peripheral blood, obtained before pregnancy. The chain combines TRBV14 with TRBJ2-3; D might be TRBD1 (5 bases). The origin of this receptor is a female donor with multiple sclerosis, enrolled in a pregnancy study. CDR3 region: CASSQTRAGTDTQYF. The CDR3 DNA sequence: TGTGCCAGCAGCCAAACCAGGGCAGGAACAGATACGCAGTATTTT.